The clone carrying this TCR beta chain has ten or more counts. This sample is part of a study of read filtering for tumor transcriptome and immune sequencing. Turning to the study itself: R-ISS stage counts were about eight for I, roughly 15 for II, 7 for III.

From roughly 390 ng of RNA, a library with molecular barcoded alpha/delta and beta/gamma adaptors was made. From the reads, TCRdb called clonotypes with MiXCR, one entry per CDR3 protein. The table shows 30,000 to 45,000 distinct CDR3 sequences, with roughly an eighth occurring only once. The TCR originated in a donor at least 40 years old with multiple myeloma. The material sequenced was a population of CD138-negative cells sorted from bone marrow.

The CDR3 sequence is CASSPPRAGVGNEQFF. CDR3 bases: TGTGCCAGCAGCCCCCCCCGGGCGGGGGTTGGGAATGAGCAGTTCTTC. The chain recombines TRBV11-3 with TRBJ2-1; 7 nucleotides match TRBD2. This CDR3 spans 16 amino acids. Trimming took 5 bases from V and 7 from J; bases not matched to a gene: 14. The V gene's germline CDR1 is SGHNT and CDR2 YENEEA.